These 19 T cell receptor beta chains share one sample of origin, sequenced in a study of graft-versus-host responses after intestinal transplantation (dated by TCRdb to the early 2020s). Sample time point, as interpreted from the label and publication: cells obtained before transplantation from donor or recipient. Their target antigens are unknown. Preparation of the library involved the immunoSEQ multiplex PCR assay. In TCRdb, the immuneACCESS table is reduced to in-frame sequences with V and J assigned. These tables do not hold every clone; where another copy was compared, an unresolved V gene accounts for under half, and the others remain unexplained. Across this sample there are tens of thousands of clones, with roughly 91% seen only once. Approximately 0.1% of the sample goes to the ten largest clones. The sample in question was unstimulated CD4+ T cells sorted from spleen or lymph node cells, obtained before intestinal transplant. These receptors were taken from a human donor who received an intestinal transplant.

The rearrangement joins TRBV19 to TRBJ1-1, with 7 bases lining up with TRBD1. The V and J ends lost 8 bases and 6 bases, in that order; junction bases with no gene match: 12. This CDR3 contains 14 residues. Germline V gene sequence: CDR1 LNHDA, CDR2 SQIVND (reference sequence). The CDR3 spells CASEAGQPTAEAFF. CDR3 nucleotide sequence: TGTGCCAGTGAGGCGGGACAGCCCACCGCTGAAGCTTTCTTT.

V and J are TRBV15 and TRBJ1-4; 9 nucleotides match TRBD1. V shed 3 bases and J 5 bases; nucleotides not matched to a gene: 10. The CDR3 consists of 17 residues. Germline V gene lookup returns CDR1 LNHNV and CDR2 YYDKDF (reference sequence). CDR3 nucleotide sequence: TGTGCCACCAGCAGCATAGGACAGGGGCTTACCAATGAAAAACTGTTTTTT. It translates to CATSSIGQGLTNEKLFF.

The chain carries TRBV29-1 and TRBJ2-2; D is unresolved. Germline CDR1 and CDR2: SQVTM and ANQGSEA. The CDR3 totals 14 residues. V lost 4 bases, J lost 5 bases, and 14 bases lay in between. This chain's CDR3 is CSVVLAPGTGELFF. The CDR3 DNA sequence: TGCAGCGTTGTCCTGGCCCCTGGTACCGGGGAGCTGTTTTTT.

The V gene is TRBV19, the J gene TRBJ1-2; D might be TRBD1 (6 bases). Trimming stripped 3 bases from V and 5 bases from J, with 19 bases between. Germline V gene data show CDR1 as LNHDA and CDR2 as SQIVND (reference sequence). CDR3 length: 16 amino acids. The CDR3 DNA is TGTGCCAGTAGTATTCGGGGGGCGATACAAGATTATGGCTACACCTTC. The encoded protein is CASSIRGAIQDYGYTF.

V and J are TRBV7-2 and TRBJ2-7, with TRBD2 matching over 7 bases. Germline CDR1 reads SGHTA; CDR2 reads FQGNSA. This CDR3 contains 15 residues. The junction had 5 bases not matched to a gene; V was cut back by 1 base and J by 2 bases. The CDR3 loop is CASSLGQAGAYEQYF. CDR3 DNA: TGTGCCAGCAGCTTAGGTCAGGCGGGGGCCTACGAGCAGTACTTC.

The V and J genes are TRBV7-2 and TRBJ2-7, with 7 bases that match TRBD1. With 5 bases clipped from V and 4 bases from J, the junction kept 20 bases outside the gene matches. The CDR3 is 18 amino acids. Germline lookup yields CDR1 SGHTA and CDR2 FQGNSA. The CDR3 spells CASSPPPGGPPFGYEQYF. CDR3 DNA: TGTGCCAGCAGCCCCCCCCCAGGGGGTCCCCCCTTTGGGTACGAGCAGTACTTC.

The V gene is TRBV5-1, the J gene TRBJ2-1; D is possibly TRBD2 (6 bases). Germline CDR1 and CDR2: SGHRS and YFSETQ. This CDR3 region has 15 residues. Trimming pared 2 bases from V and 8 bases from J, leaving 17 bases between. CDR3 DNA: TGCGCCAGCAGCTTCAGGGTGGGACTTTCGGATGAGCAGTTCTTC. It encodes CASSFRVGLSDEQFF.

The V call is TRBV12-5, the J call TRBJ2-7; unclear D gene. V dropped 1 base and J dropped 3 bases, with 4 bases sitting between them. This CDR3 region has 12 residues. Germline V gene data show CDR1 as LGHNT and CDR2 as FRNRAP. CDR3 DNA: TGTGCTAGTGGTTTGGACATCTACGAGCAGTACTTC. Amino acid sequence: CASGLDIYEQYF.

The chain couples TRBV5-1 to TRBJ1-4; D is perhaps TRBD1 (6 bases). Germline V CDR1 and CDR2: SGHRS, YFSETQ. The CDR3 loop spans 16 amino acids. The V gene lost 4 bases and the J gene lost 0 bases, with 13 bases spanning the gap. CDR3 residues: CASSPLGGPTNEKLFF. The CDR3 DNA sequence: TGCGCCAGCAGCCCCCTAGGGGGACCAACTAATGAAAAACTGTTTTTT.

This chain links TRBV15 with TRBJ1-2, with TRBD1 as a possible D gene (5 bases). Trimming took 0 bases from V and 0 from J, leaving 14 bases between them. Germline V lookup: CDR1 LNHNV, CDR2 YYDKDF (reference sequence). The CDR3 consists of 17 residues. CDR3 residues: CATSRDPGVLANYGYTF. The CDR3 DNA follows: TGTGCCACCAGCAGAGACCCGGGGGTGTTAGCTAACTATGGCTACACCTTC.

The CDR3 nucleotides are TGTGCCAGCAGCTTCCGGGACAGGGACGATGGTAGTAGTATTGAAAAACTGTTTTTT. Translating gives CASSFRDRDDGSSIEKLFF. The rearrangement joins TRBV7-9 to TRBJ1-4, with 9 bases aligning to TRBD1. Germline V gene data show CDR1 as SEHNR and CDR2 as FQNEAQ (reference sequence). V lost 3 bases and J lost 7; bases outside the gene matches: 18. This CDR3 has 19 amino acids.

V and J are TRBV11-2 and TRBJ2-7; 11 bases agree with TRBD2. Trimming at V came to 2 bases and at J to 2 bases, leaving 2 bases not matched to a gene. Germline loops: CDR1 SGHAT, CDR2 FQNNGV. This CDR3 comprises 15 residues. CDR3 amino acids: CASSLIAGGPYEQYF. The CDR3 DNA is TGTGCCAGCAGCTTAATAGCGGGGGGGCCCTACGAGCAGTACTTC.

This clone has just a few counts. V gene TRBV19 combines with J gene TRBJ1-3, with D tentatively TRBD1 (6 bases). V was pared by 5 bases and J by 4 bases, with 12 bases between. Per the germline V gene, CDR1 is LNHDA and CDR2 is SQIVND (reference sequence). This CDR3 has 14 amino acids. In nucleotides, the CDR3 is TGTGCCAGTAGTTCACAGGGCTCCGGAAACACCATATATTTT. It translates to CASSSQGSGNTIYF.

With regard to this clone: The junction shows a germline mismatch at one end, possibly a read error. CDR3 sequence (DNA): TGCGCCAGCAGCCAGGGAACCTCTAGCTCTAGTGGCACAGATACGAAGTATTTT. This translates into CASSQGTSSSSGTDTKYF. The chain has TRBV4-3 and TRBJ2-3; D perhaps matches TRBD2 (5 bases). The CDR3 consists of 18 residues. Germline V lookup: CDR1 LGHNA, CDR2 YSLEER.

The chain links TRBV5-5 to TRBJ2-3; the D is unclear. Per the germline V gene, CDR1 is SGHKS and CDR2 is YYEKEE (reference sequence). The CDR3 length is 14 residues. Trimming pared 0 bases from V and 1 base from J, leaving 6 bases between. The CDR3 nucleotides are TGTGCCAGCAGCTTGGGGCTTCGCACAGATACGCAGTATTTT. Amino acid sequence: CASSLGLRTDTQYF.

V and J are TRBV29-1 and TRBJ1-2; perhaps TRBD1 as D (6 bases). CDR1 and CDR2 from the germline V gene are SQVTM and ANQGSEA. CDR3 length equals 11 residues. Trimming took off 4 bases at V and 5 bases at J, with 8 bases between the two ends. In nucleotides, the CDR3 is TGCAGCGTTGCTAGGGGGTATGGCTACACCTTC. Translated, it gives CSVARGYGYTF.

The chain is built from TRBV6-5 and TRBJ2-3; D gene ambiguous. Germline V lookup: CDR1 MNHEY, CDR2 SVGAGI. V lost 2 bases to trimming and J lost 2 bases, with 8 bases between them. The CDR3 is made up of 14 amino acids. DNA for the CDR3: TGTGCCAGCAGTTACGATCAGTACACAGATACGCAGTATTTT. It specifies CASSYDQYTDTQYF.

V gene TRBV7-9 combines with J gene TRBJ2-2, with TRBD2 as a possible D gene (5 bases). Germline CDR1 is SEHNR and CDR2 is FQNEAQ (reference sequence). The CDR3 has 15 amino acids. V shed 1 base and J shed 0 bases, with 6 bases lying between them. The CDR3 protein is CASSLEGANTGELFF. CDR3 coding DNA: TGTGCCAGCAGCTTAGAGGGAGCGAACACCGGGGAGCTGTTTTTT.

V gene TRBV6-1 combines with J gene TRBJ2-7; D is uncertain. CDR3 length: 11 residues. V lost 7 bases to trimming and J lost 3 bases, with 7 bases between them. Germline V gene data show CDR1 as MNHNS and CDR2 as SASEGT. CDR3 in amino acids: CASISIYEQYF. CDR3 nucleotide sequence: TGTGCCAGCATTTCTATCTACGAGCAGTACTTC.